This TCR beta chain was retrieved from a study of blood T cell repertoires in COVID-19. The CDR3 sequence is 15 residues long. With 0 bases removed from V and 2 bases from J, the gap between germline ends came to 11 bases. Germline lookup yields CDR1 SGHAT and CDR2 FQNNGV. TCRdb's copy holds only in-frame clones and misses some; the assay was immunoSEQ multiplex PCR. The data hold 150,000 to 200,000 clones, with around four fifths observed a single time. The chain recombines TRBV11-2 with TRBJ2-7; D gene unclear. The clonotype originates from a young woman with acute or convalescent COVID-19. Sequencing was carried out using peripheral blood. Here the CDR3 reads CASSLDLGETYEQYF. The CDR3 region has the DNA TGTGCCAGCAGCTTAGATCTGGGCGAAACCTACGAGCAGTACTTC. Full variable domain (outside the CDR3, taken from reference TRBV11-2 and TRBJ2-7): EAGVAQSPRYKIIEKRQSVAFWCNPISGHATLYWYQQILGQGPKLLIQFQNNGVVDDSQLPKDRFSAERLKGVDSTLKIQPAKLEDSAVYLCASSLDLGETYEQYFGPGTRLTVT.